Presented here are 7 T cell receptor beta chains from one specimen sequenced in a study of T cells after yellow fever vaccination (dated by TCRdb to the late 2010s). Library construction relied on 5' RACE. The reads were generated on an Illumina NovaSeq 6000. TCRdb applied fastp at Q25 and MiXCR to the public reads, then kept only in-frame beta chains. Rows matching on CDR3 protein sequence are summarized as one entry with the most common DNA and genes. The sample has approximately 260,000 distinct CDR3 sequences on record, around 5.3% of them singletons. Jointly, the top ten make up less than 3.5% of the sample. The sample's treatment or condition label is to be understood as: live attenuated yellow fever vaccine strain. The sample was CD4+ T cells sorted from PBMCs, taken on the day of the yellow fever booster vaccination. All receptors come from a man aged 18 to 29 who received the YFV17D yellow fever vaccine.

This clonotype occurred a few times. This rearrangement joins TRBV7-3 to TRBJ2-3; D gene unclear. Germline loops: CDR1 SGHTA, CDR2 FQGTGA. V lost 1 base, J lost 1 base, and 12 bases lay in between. The CDR3 has 16 residues. CDR3 sequence reads: CASSLKGVPGTDTQYF. As DNA, the CDR3 is TGTGCCAGCAGCTTAAAAGGAGTGCCCGGCACAGATACGCAGTATTTT.

This clonotype was detected only a few times. V and J are TRBV5-1 and TRBJ2-1, with TRBD2 identical over 9 bases. Germline CDR1 and CDR2: SGHRS and YFSETQ. The CDR3 loop spans 16 amino acids. Trimming removed 4 bases from V and 0 bases from J; junction bases left unmatched: 5. CDR3 loop: CASSVDSGGSYNEQFF. CDR3 nucleotides: TGCGCCAGCAGCGTAGATAGCGGGGGCTCCTACAATGAGCAGTTCTTC.

At least ten counts were recorded for this clonotype. This rearrangement joins TRBV6-2 or TRBV6-3 to TRBJ1-1, with 7 nucleotides matching TRBD1. V was clipped by 5 bases and J by 0 bases; unmatched bases: 0. Germline V CDR1 and CDR2: MNHEY, SVGEGT. This CDR3 spans 13 amino acids. This chain's CDR3 is CASSTGVNTEAFF. The CDR3 nucleotides are TGTGCCAGCAGTACAGGGGTGAACACTGAAGCTTTCTTT.

This clonotype occurred a few times. The chain links TRBV6-5 to TRBJ1-6; D gene unclear. Germline V gives CDR1 MNHEY, CDR2 SVGAGI. The CDR3 runs 13 residues. V was trimmed by 5 bases and J by 5 bases, leaving 7 bases between them. CDR3: CASSRPDNSPLHF. In DNA, the CDR3 is TGTGCCAGCAGTCGACCTGATAATTCACCCCTCCACTTT.

There are a few counts of this clonotype. DNA of the CDR3: TGTGCCAGCAGTGCCCGGGGTATAAGGTCGGTGAACACTGAAGCTTTCTTT. Translation: CASSARGIRSVNTEAFF. The V call is TRBV6-2 or TRBV6-3, the J call TRBJ1-1; the D is unclear. This CDR3 contains 17 residues. V was trimmed by 5 bases and J by 0 bases, leaving 19 bases between them. Per germline, CDR1 MNHEY and CDR2 SVGEGT.

This clonotype was found a few times. A single base separates this from a much larger clone, so it may be a read error. V gene TRBV7-2 combines with J gene TRBJ1-1, with D uncertain. The V end lost 2 bases, the J end lost 0 bases, and 4 bases lay between the germline ends. Germline V CDR1 and CDR2: SGHTA, FQGNSA. CDR3 length: 13 residues. This chain's CDR3 is CASSLMVNTEAFF. The CDR3 DNA sequence: TGTGCCAGCAGCTTAATGGTGAACACTGAAGCTTTCTTT.

This clonotype was seen repeatedly, ten times or more. The CDR3 here is CASRRDGSVTTF. The CDR3 DNA follows: TGTGCCAGCAGGCGGGACGGCTCGGTGACCACCTTC. This sequence joins TRBV5-6 and TRBJ1-2; D might be TRBD1 (5 bases). The CDR3 has 12 residues. V was clipped by 5 bases and J by 13 bases, with 18 bases between them. Germline assignment: CDR1 SGHDT and CDR2 YYEEEE.